A single sample gave rise to the 10 T cell receptor beta chains below, sequenced in a study of blood T cell repertoires in COVID-19. The method was immunoSEQ multiplex PCR; TCRdb's version includes in-frame clones alone and lacks a portion of them. The table includes around 120,000 clones, 80% detected once. The specimen was peripheral blood. The receptors shown here come from a human donor in a cohort sampled during active COVID-19.

As regards this clone: One end of the junction varies from germline; a read error may be responsible. CDR3 nucleotide sequence: TGTGCCAACAGCTTCCAGACTAGCGGGAGAGGGGATACGCAGTATTTT. This codes for CANSFQTSGRGDTQYF. The gene calls are TRBV7-2 and TRBJ2-3; TRBD2 aligns across 12 bases. This CDR3 contains 16 residues. From germline, CDR1 is SGHTA and CDR2 FQGNSA.

The chain employs TRBV5-1 and TRBJ2-5; 9 bases are shared with TRBD1. With 2 bases clipped from V and 4 bases from J, the junction kept 6 bases outside the gene matches. Germline loops: CDR1 SGHRS, CDR2 YFSETQ. CDR3 length: 15 residues. For the CDR3, the DNA is TGCGCCAGCAGCTTTTCGGGACAGGGTCGAGAGACCCAGTACTTC. This encodes CASSFSGQGRETQYF.

In its sample, this clone was seen once. The chain joins TRBV6-5 to TRBJ2-1, with 12 positions matching TRBD2. The trim removed 1 base at V and 4 bases at J, leaving 2 bases unmatched. The CDR3 contains 16 residues. Per the germline V gene, CDR1 is MNHEY and CDR2 is SVGAGI. The CDR3 loop reads CASSYYTSGGYNEQFF. The CDR3 DNA reads as TGTGCCAGCAGTTACTATACTAGCGGGGGGTACAATGAGCAGTTCTTC.

The rearrangement links TRBV4-1 to TRBJ2-5; the match to TRBD2 covers 10 bases. After removal of 2 bases from V and 5 bases from J, the junction contained 14 bases not matched to a gene. Germline V gene data show CDR1 as MGHRA and CDR2 as YSYEKL. The CDR3 spans 18 residues. This CDR3 is CASSQWGRLAGPQETQYF. DNA of the CDR3: TGCGCCAGCAGCCAATGGGGGAGACTAGCGGGCCCCCAGGAGACCCAGTACTTC.

This chain links TRBV9 with TRBJ1-1; D unclear. The CDR3 is made up of 14 amino acids. V lost 2 bases and J lost 4, with 12 bases in between. Germline CDR1 is SGDLS and CDR2 is YYNGEE. The CDR3 DNA reads as TGTGCCAGCAGCGTGACCATGGAGGGCACTGAAGCTTTCTTT. This translates into CASSVTMEGTEAFF.

This clone appeared a single time. The rearrangement uses TRBV7-2 and TRBJ2-3; a weak D match, TRBD2 (6 bases). There are 14 residues in the CDR3. Trimming pared 0 bases from V and 4 bases from J, leaving 8 bases between. CDR1 SGHTA and CDR2 FQGNSA come from the germline V gene. This chain's CDR3 is CASSLATGADTQYF. The CDR3 DNA reads TGTGCCAGCAGCTTAGCGACGGGGGCAGATACGCAGTATTTT.

The chain employs TRBV10-3 and TRBJ2-1, with D possibly TRBD2 on 9 matching bases. Trimming stripped 4 bases from V and 4 bases from J, with 23 bases between. The CDR3 totals 18 residues. Looked up from germline, CDR1 is ENHRY and CDR2 is SYGVKD. The CDR3 nucleotides are TGTGCCATCAGTGGATGGAGCGGGGGGCGACAGGGGTACAATGAGCAGTTCTTC. Amino acid sequence: CAISGWSGGRQGYNEQFF.

This rearrangement joins TRBV18 to TRBJ2-1, with 8 bases that match TRBD1. Losses at the gene ends were 3 bases for V and 8 bases for J; bases not matched to a gene: 3. This CDR3 has 13 amino acids. Germline V gives CDR1 KGHSH, CDR2 LQKENI. CDR3 coding DNA: TGTGCCAGCTCACCCGGGACAGGTTATGAGCAGTTCTTC. As protein: CASSPGTGYEQFF.

This clone was detected a few times. This sequence joins TRBV7-2 and TRBJ1-1, with a possible D match to TRBD1 (5 bases). Trimming pared 1 base from V and 3 bases from J, leaving 18 bases between. The CDR3 has 17 residues. Germline assignment: CDR1 SGHTA and CDR2 FQGNSA. DNA for the CDR3: TGTGCCAGCAGCTTAGGGTATGTGGGGCGAAGAGACACTGAAGCTTTCTTT. Translating it yields CASSLGYVGRRDTEAFF.

This chain connects TRBV5-4 to TRBJ2-5; 7 bases are shared with TRBD1. Germline values: CDR1 SGHNT, CDR2 YYREEE (reference sequence). V was pared by 4 bases and J by 1 base, with 4 bases of the junction left unmatched. The CDR3 sequence is 14 residues long. In nucleotides, the CDR3 is TGTGCCAGCAGCCAAGGGACAGCCCAAGAGACCCAGTACTTC. It translates to CASSQGTAQETQYF.